The 10 T cell receptor beta chains reported below all come from one sample, sequenced in a study of human T cells and chemical hapten exposure. MiXCR, applied by TCRdb to the RACE reads, yields one record per CDR3 protein. There are over 100,000 distinct CDR3 sequences in the sample; less than 10% occur only once, and 3.1% lies in the top ten. The sample's time point: patch test 2, 6 weeks after DPC sensitization. Treatment here: therapeutic diphenylcyclopropenone sensitization with weekly scalp DPC. Source: whole blood, taken in connection with sensitization to the hapten diphenylcyclopropenone (DPC). These receptors all stem from a woman in her thirties or forties with alopecia areata. Some clones in this sample may be carry-over from other donors' samples.

This chain connects TRBV28 to TRBJ1-2, with a possible D match to TRBD1 (5 bases). This CDR3 contains 12 residues. CDR1 is MDHEN, CDR2 SYDVKM, per germline. Trimming pared 6 bases from V and 2 bases from J, leaving 7 bases between. The CDR3 DNA is TGTGCCAGCAGAGCAGGGAACTATGGCTACACCTTC. Translating gives CASRAGNYGYTF.

This clonotype was picked up a small number of times. V usage is TRBV3-1 and J usage is TRBJ1-3, with D tentatively TRBD1 (5 bases). The CDR3 loop spans 15 amino acids. Germline loops: CDR1 LGHDT, CDR2 YNNKEL (reference sequence). V lost 0 bases and J lost 4, with 10 bases in between. This CDR3 is CASSQEGEGGNTIYF. DNA of the CDR3: TGTGCCAGCAGCCAAGAGGGGGAAGGAGGAAACACCATATATTTT.

This clonotype came up many times. The chain is built from TRBV20-1 and TRBJ1-6; 11 bases map to TRBD1. Per germline, CDR1 DFQATT and CDR2 SNEGSKA (reference sequence). Trimming removed 5 bases from V and 2 bases from J; junction bases left unmatched: 11. This CDR3 comprises 18 residues. CDR3 bases: TGCAGTGCTCGTGTCTCTGGGACAGGGGGGACCTATAATTCACCCCTCCACTTT. As protein: CSARVSGTGGTYNSPLHF.

This clonotype showed up just a few times. V usage is TRBV7-2 and J usage is TRBJ2-2; 10 nucleotides match TRBD2. This CDR3 comprises 17 residues. Germline V CDR1 and CDR2: SGHTA, FQGNSA. The J segment lost 4 bases and the V segment lost 2 bases, leaving 7 bases of the junction unmatched. DNA of the CDR3: TGTGCCAGCAGCTTAAGAATTAGGACTAGCGGCACCGGGGAGCTGTTTTTT. This encodes CASSLRIRTSGTGELFF.

The J gene is TRBJ2-7, the V gene TRBV4-2; the D gene is possibly TRBD1 (5 bases). CDR3 length: 14 amino acids. Trimming removed 0 bases from V and 6 bases from J, with 12 bases in between. Germline V gene sequence: CDR1 LGHNA, CDR2 YNFKEQ. The CDR3, as DNA: TGTGCCAGCAGCCAAGAACACTACAGGAGCGAGCAGTACTTC. This sequence encodes CASSQEHYRSEQYF.

Notes on this clonotype: This may come from a read error, since a much larger clone is one base off. V and J are TRBV4-1 and TRBJ2-2; D is perhaps TRBD2 (5 bases). CDR1 and CDR2 from the germline V gene are MGHRA and YSYEKL. The CDR3 extends over 16 amino acids. CDR3: CASSQIDLLFYGELLF. The CDR3 nucleotides are TGCGCCAGCAGCCAGATTGATCTGCTCTTTTACGGGGAGCTGCTTTTT.

This clonotype has a count of ten or more. This chain links TRBV10-3 with TRBJ2-1; D possibly uses TRBD1 or TRBD2 (5 bases each). The germline V gene encodes CDR1 ENHRY and CDR2 SYGVKD. The V gene lost 7 bases and the J gene lost 10 bases, with 17 bases spanning the gap. This CDR3 region has 13 residues. The CDR3 DNA reads TGTGCCATCACTGGGGACGACACACGGGAGCAGTTCTTC. This translates into CAITGDDTREQFF.

The chain carries TRBV15 and TRBJ2-4; D is unclear. Trimming pared 6 bases from V and 1 base from J, leaving 13 bases between. The germline gives CDR1 LNHNV, CDR2 YYDKDF (reference sequence). The CDR3 is 15 residues long. The CDR3 DNA sequence: TGTGCCACCAGAGACCCAACTTCGGCCAAAAACATTCAGTACTTC. Translation gives CATRDPTSAKNIQYF.

At least ten counts were recorded for this clonotype. The chain joins TRBV3-1 to TRBJ1-2, with 8 bases fitting TRBD1. The CDR3 loop spans 17 amino acids. The V gene end was trimmed by 1 base and the J gene end by 7 bases; junction bases not matched to a gene: 14. Germline values: CDR1 LGHDT, CDR2 YNNKEL (reference sequence). In DNA form, the CDR3 reads TGTGCCAGCAGCCAAGTACCCGCCGGGCAGGGGGCCTTTGGCTACACCTTC. It encodes CASSQVPAGQGAFGYTF.

This clonotype was detected many times. The chain is built from TRBV29-1 and TRBJ2-7; 8 nucleotides line up with TRBD1. Per the germline V gene, CDR1 is SQVTM and CDR2 is ANQGSEA. This CDR3 has 12 amino acids. With V trimmed by 6 bases and J by 3 bases, 4 bases remained unmatched. The CDR3 nucleotides read TGCAGCGTGCGGGGACAGGACTACGAGCAGTACTTC. Protein: CSVRGQDYEQYF.